This TCR beta chain derives from a study of shared clonotypes between healthy human individuals. Looking at the study overall: With ages of 18 to 49, the donors were two women and three men. Study findings and constraints: The authors expected sequencing depth to affect clonotype sharing among donors.

Samples underwent the assay at deep level. Assay: immunoSEQ multiplex PCR; the TCRdb copy retains only in-frame clones and omits some. The repertoire includes about 2.4 million clones, roughly 93% of them detected once, and around 0.4% sits in the top ten. V gave up 5 bases and J gave up 7 bases; unmatched junction bases: 7. CDR1 and CDR2 (germline): MNHEY, SMNVEV (reference sequence). The CDR3 extends over 13 amino acids. Comments on this clone: Its antigen is unknown.

This clonotype was sampled from a man aged 18 to 29 in good health. Some clones in this sample may be carry-over from other donors' samples. Material: naive CD4+ T cells from PBMCs. Subset of the sample: CD45RA+ positively selected. The genes are TRBV27 and TRBJ1-1, with 7 bases fitting TRBD1. This CDR3 is CASSRDRTGEAFF. CDR3 DNA sequence: TGTGCCAGCAGTCGCGATCGGACAGGTGAAGCTTTCTTT.